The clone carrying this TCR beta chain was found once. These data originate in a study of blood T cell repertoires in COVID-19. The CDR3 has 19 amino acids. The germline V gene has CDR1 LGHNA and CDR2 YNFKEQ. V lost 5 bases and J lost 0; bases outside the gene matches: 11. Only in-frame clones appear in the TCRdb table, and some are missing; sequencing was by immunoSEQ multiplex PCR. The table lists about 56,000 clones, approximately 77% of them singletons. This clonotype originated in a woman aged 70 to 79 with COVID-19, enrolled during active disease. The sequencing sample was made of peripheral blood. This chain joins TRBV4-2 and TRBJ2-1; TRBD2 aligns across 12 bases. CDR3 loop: CASSSTTSGGVGSYNEQFF. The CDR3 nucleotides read TGTGCCAGCAGCTCTACGACTAGCGGGGGAGTGGGCTCCTACAATGAGCAGTTCTTC.